These T cell receptor beta chains were read from a single sample in a study of T cells in Graves' hyperthyroidism and ophthalmopathy. In TCRdb, the multiplex PCR reads were re-called with MiXCR into one record per CDR3 protein. The data show hundreds of thousands of distinct CDR3 sequences, 14% seen once. Sequencing used blood. The receptors come from a woman aged 40 to 50 with Graves' hyperthyroidism. The CDR3 runs from the conserved cysteine through the conserved F or W. A D gene is named only where the DNA matches it firmly. Some rows mark clone size as missing; the rest say once, few, many or name a class of expanded clone.

v_gene	abundance	j_gene	d_gene	CDR3nt	CDR3aa
TRBV30	many	TRBJ1-5	-	TGTGCCTGGAGTAATTATGCAGGCGATCAGCCCCAGCATTTT	CAWSNYAGDQPQHF
TRBV6-5	many	TRBJ2-1	-	TGTGCCAGCAGTTACCAGGCGCTCGCCGGGACTCCCCTCTACAATGAGCAGTTCTTC	CASSYQALAGTPLYNEQFF
TRBV6-2/TRBV6-3	-	TRBJ1-1	-	TGTGCCAGCAGTTACCCCTCCGGACACAACACTGAAGCTTTCTTT	CASSYPSGHNTEAFF
TRBV20-1	-	TRBJ1-6	TRBD1	TGCAGTGCTAGACAGGGGGATCATAATTCACCCCTCCACTTT	CSARQGDHNSPLHF
TRBV11-2	many	TRBJ1-1	TRBD1	TGTGCCAGCAGCTTACGGGACAGGAACACTGAAGCTTTCTTT	CASSLRDRNTEAFF
TRBV4-1	few	TRBJ2-7	-	TGCGCCAGCAGCCAACGGGACTCAAACTACGAGCAGTACTTC	CASSQRDSNYEQYF
TRBV5-1	-	TRBJ2-7	TRBD1	TGCGCCAGCAGCTTGGCCCCCACAGGGGGCGGGTCCTACGAGCAGTACTTC	CASSLAPTGGGSYEQYF
TRBV7-8	few	TRBJ2-5	TRBD2	TGTGCCAGCAGTCACGATGGGCGGGAGTGGGGAGTGGATGGGTACTTC	CASSHDGREWGVDGYF
TRBV20-1	-	TRBJ1-1	-	TGCAGTGCTAGAGATAACAGGGTTACCACTGAAGCTTTCTTT	CSARDNRVTTEAFF
TRBV29-1	-	TRBJ1-1	-	TGCAGCGTCCGGGACATTCAAGCTTTCTTT	CSVRDIQAFF
TRBV5-1	many	TRBJ1-1	-	TGCGCCAGCAGCTTGGTAGGTTCAGGGAACACTGAAGCTTTCTTT	CASSLVGSGNTEAFF
TRBV28	many	TRBJ2-3	TRBD2	TGTGCCAGCCGCCCGACTAGCGGGAGGGCATGGTTTGATACGCAGTATTTT	CASRPTSGRAWFDTQYF
TRBV28	many	TRBJ2-4	-	TGTGCCAGCAGTTCCTCGGGGGTGGCGGGTAAAAACATTCAGTACTTC	CASSSSGVAGKNIQYF
TRBV4-1	-	TRBJ2-7	-	TGCGCCAGCAGCCAAGCCGGGGGTAGCGTTTACGAGCAGTACTTC	CASSQAGGSVYEQYF
TRBV5-1	many	TRBJ2-3	TRBD1	TGCGCCAGCAGATCAGGACAGGCGGCAGATACGCAGTATTTT	CASRSGQAADTQYF
TRBV6-2/TRBV6-3	few	TRBJ2-1	-	TGTGCCAGCAGAGGCGGTGTGAGCTTCTACAATGAGCAGTTCTTC	CASRGGVSFYNEQFF
TRBV18	many	TRBJ2-3	-	TGTGCCAGCTCACCACAGGGGAACGGGGCAGATACGCAGTATTTT	CASSPQGNGADTQYF
TRBV28	many	TRBJ1-1	-	TGTGCCAGCAGTGCCCACAGGAACACTGAAGCTTTCTTT	CASSAHRNTEAFF
TRBV3-1	many	TRBJ2-1	TRBD2	TGTGCCAGCAGCCAAGAACTAGCGGGAGGTAGAGAGCAGTTCTTC	CASSQELAGGREQFF
TRBV18	-	TRBJ1-2	TRBD1	TGTGCCAGCTTTAGGACAGGGGATAACTATGGCTACACCTTC	CASFRTGDNYGYTF
TRBV25-1	-	TRBJ1-4	-	TGTGCCAGCAGTCCTCGCCCCCTTATATCGGGGGGTGAAAAACTGTTTTTT	CASSPRPLISGGEKLFF
TRBV20-1	few	TRBJ2-2	TRBD1	TGCAGTGCTAGACTTGCCGGGACAGCCACCGGGGAGCTGTTTTTT	CSARLAGTATGELFF
TRBV5-1	few	TRBJ1-5	-	TGCGCCAGCAGCTTGGACGGGTATAGCAATCAGCCCCAGCATTTT	CASSLDGYSNQPQHF
TRBV18	-	TRBJ1-4	-	TGTGCCAGCTCACCAGGCAATGAAAAACTGTTTTTT	CASSPGNEKLFF
TRBV20-1	few	TRBJ2-1	TRBD2	TGCAGTGCTACCCGGACTAGCGGGAGCCCTTCTAGCTACAATGAGCAGTTCTTC	CSATRTSGSPSSYNEQFF
TRBV27	-	TRBJ2-5	-	TGTGCCAGCAGTTCCCAGGCAGGGGCGGAGGAGACCCAGTACTTC	CASSSQAGAEETQYF
TRBV27	many	TRBJ2-1	-	TGTGCCAGCAGTTCGTTCTCCTACAATGAGCAGTTCTTC	CASSSFSYNEQFF
TRBV6-1	few	TRBJ2-7	-	TGTGCCAGCAGTCCCCGGGGAGAGTCCTACGAGCAGTACTTC	CASSPRGESYEQYF
TRBV30	many	TRBJ2-5	TRBD2	TGTGCCTGGAGTACCGGGACTAGCGGGGGTCAAGAGACCCAGTACTTC	CAWSTGTSGGQETQYF
TRBV5-1	few	TRBJ2-3	TRBD1	TGCGCCAGCATCGATAGGACAGGGGGCCCAGATACGCAGTATTTT	CASIDRTGGPDTQYF
TRBV4-2	-	TRBJ1-4	-	TGTGCCAGCAGCCAAGATTGGGCAGGGAATGAAAAACTGTTTTTT	CASSQDWAGNEKLFF
TRBV27	once	TRBJ2-2	-	TGTGCCAGCAGTCCGATTGGCCTGGGCACCGGGGAGCTGTTTTTT	CASSPIGLGTGELFF
TRBV27	few	TRBJ1-5	-	TGTGCCAGCAGTTATATTACGGGACAGCCCCAGCATTTT	CASSYITGQPQHF
TRBV11-1	many	TRBJ1-1	-	TGTGCCAGCAGCTTTTCGGGGAACACTGAAGCTTTCTTT	CASSFSGNTEAFF
TRBV7-2	many	TRBJ1-2	TRBD1	TGTGCCAGCAGCTTAGCCCAGGGGGGAGGCTACACCTTC	CASSLAQGGGYTF
TRBV6-1	-	TRBJ1-4	-	TGTGCCAGCAGTCAGGGACTAGGGGGGTCGGCAACTAATGAAAAACTGTTTTTT	CASSQGLGGSATNEKLFF
TRBV7-9	few	TRBJ1-4	-	TGTGCCAGCAGCCTCTCCGGTGGTGTTAATGAAAAACTGTTTTTT	CASSLSGGVNEKLFF
TRBV5-1	many	TRBJ2-7	-	TGTGCCAGCAGCTTAGGAGGTACCTACTACGAGCAGTACTTC	CASSLGGTYYEQYF
TRBV20-1	many	TRBJ2-7	TRBD2	TGCAGTGCTAGAGACCTAGGACTAGCGGGAGGTCCTAGTCCCTACGAGCAGTACTTC	CSARDLGLAGGPSPYEQYF
TRBV28	many	TRBJ2-7	TRBD1	TGTGCCAGCAGCCTTCCGGGACAGAATTACGAGCAGTACTTC	CASSLPGQNYEQYF
TRBV5-1	many	TRBJ2-1	TRBD2	TGCGCCAGCAGCTCAAGCGGGACCCCCTACAATGAGCAGTTCTTC	CASSSSGTPYNEQFF
TRBV3-1	many	TRBJ1-1	TRBD1	TGTGCCAGCAGCCTCCCCGGGACAGGGGGCACTGAAGCTTTCTTT	CASSLPGTGGTEAFF
TRBV30	many	TRBJ1-6	TRBD1	TGTGCCTGGAGTGTACCAGGGGGAAATTCACCCCTCCACTTT	CAWSVPGGNSPLHF